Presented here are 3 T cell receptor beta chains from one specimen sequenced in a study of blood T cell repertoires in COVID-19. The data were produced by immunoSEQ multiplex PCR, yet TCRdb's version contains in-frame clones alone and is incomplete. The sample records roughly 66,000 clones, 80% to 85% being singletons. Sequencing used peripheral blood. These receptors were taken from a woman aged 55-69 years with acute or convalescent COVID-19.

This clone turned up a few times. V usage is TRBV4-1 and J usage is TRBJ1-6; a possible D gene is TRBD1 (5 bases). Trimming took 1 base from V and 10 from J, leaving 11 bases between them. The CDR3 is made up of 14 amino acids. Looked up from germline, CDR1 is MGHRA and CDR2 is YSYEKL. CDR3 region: CASSQVGGDSPLHF. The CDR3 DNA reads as TGCGCCAGCAGCCAAGTGGGGGGGGACTCACCCCTCCACTTT.

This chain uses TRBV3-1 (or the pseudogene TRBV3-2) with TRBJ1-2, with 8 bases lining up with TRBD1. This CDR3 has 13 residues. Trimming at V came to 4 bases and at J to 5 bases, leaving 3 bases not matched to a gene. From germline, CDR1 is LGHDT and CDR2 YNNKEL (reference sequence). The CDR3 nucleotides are TGTGCCAGCAGCCGGACAGGGCAGTATGGCTACACCTTC. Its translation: CASSRTGQYGYTF.

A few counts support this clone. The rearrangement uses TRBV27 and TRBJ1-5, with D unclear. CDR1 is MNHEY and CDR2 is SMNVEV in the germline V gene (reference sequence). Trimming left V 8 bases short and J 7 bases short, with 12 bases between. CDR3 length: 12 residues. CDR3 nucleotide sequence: TGTGCCAGCGGAGAAGGAGGCCAGCCCCAGCATTTT. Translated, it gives CASGEGGQPQHF.